These 12 T cell receptor beta chains share one sample of origin, sequenced in a study of blood T cell repertoires in COVID-19. Data came from immunoSEQ multiplex PCR; TCRdb stores just in-frame clones and leaves some out. The data show 48,000 or so clones, approximately 90% seen once. Specimen: peripheral blood. These receptors all stem from a woman over 75 with COVID-19, enrolled during active disease.

The chain employs TRBV6-5 and TRBJ1-2; D is unresolved. Trimming removed 0 bases at V and 8 bases at J, with 10 bases between. The CDR3 totals 13 residues. Germline V gene data show CDR1 as MNHEY and CDR2 as SVGAGI. The chain's CDR3 is CASSYSGPPGYTF. The CDR3 DNA sequence: TGTGCCAGCAGTTACTCTGGGCCGCCCGGCTACACCTTC.

CDR3 region: CASSLITGLTNSPLHF. In DNA form, the CDR3 reads TGTGCCAGCAGCTTAATTACGGGACTGACTAATTCACCCCTCCACTTT. The chain couples TRBV5-4 to TRBJ1-6; D might be TRBD1 (5 bases). Trimming stripped 2 bases from V and 6 bases from J, with 15 bases between. Per the germline V gene, CDR1 is SGHNT and CDR2 is YYREEE (reference sequence). The CDR3 is made up of 16 amino acids.

J is TRBJ2-5 and V is TRBV11-2, with D perhaps TRBD2 (6 bases). Germline lookup yields CDR1 SGHAT and CDR2 FQNNGV. The ends were cut back, 1 base at V and 1 base at J, with 16 bases in the middle. CDR3 length: 17 amino acids. CDR3 nucleotides: TGTGCCAGCAGCTTAGTATCCGGCGGGACGCTCCAAGAGACCCAGTACTTC. It yields the protein CASSLVSGGTLQETQYF.

The rearrangement links TRBV7-2 to TRBJ1-1; tentative D call: TRBD1 (6 bases). This CDR3 is built from 16 residues. Trimming cost V 4 bases and J 4 bases, with 19 bases left between them. In germline, CDR1 is SGHTA, CDR2 FQGNSA. DNA of the CDR3: TGTGCCAGCAGCTCGACCTTGGGACACGGCGGCACTGAAGCTTTCTTT. It yields the protein CASSSTLGHGGTEAFF.

The V and J genes are TRBV5-4 and TRBJ1-5, with a possible D match to TRBD1 (5 bases). The CDR3 has 14 residues. Trimming took 4 bases from V and 7 from J, leaving 15 bases between them. Looked up from germline, CDR1 is SGHNT and CDR2 is YYREEE (reference sequence). The CDR3 here is CASSHRDSGQPQHF. The CDR3 DNA reads as TGTGCCAGCAGCCACCGGGACTCGGGACAGCCCCAGCATTTT.

This clone was recorded only once. The chain recombines TRBV21-1 with TRBJ2-2; the D call TRBD1 from the table was never checked on the DNA. TRBV21-1 is deemed a pseudogene. The CDR3 covers 14 residues. CDR3 amino acids: CASTDRGQGGELFF. The CDR3 DNA reads as TGTGCCAGCACCGACAGGGGGCAAGGCGGGGAGCTGTTTTTT.

The chain employs TRBV7-3 and TRBJ1-5, with 8 positions matching TRBD1. Germline CDR1 SGHTA, CDR2 FQGTGA. This CDR3 is built from 15 residues. With 4 bases clipped from V and 4 bases from J, the junction kept 6 bases outside the gene matches. The CDR3 nucleotides are TGTGCCAGCAGCTCAACAGGGGGTGGAAATCAGCCCCAGCATTTT. This codes for CASSSTGGGNQPQHF. Using reference TRBV7-3 and TRBJ1-5 for the parts outside the CDR3, the full variable domain is GAGVSQTPSNKVTEKGKYVELRCDPISGHTALYWYRQSLGQGPEFLIYFQGTGAADDSGLPNDRFFAVRPEGSVSTLKIQRTERGDSAVYLCASSSTGGGNQPQHFGDGTRLSIL.

J is TRBJ1-2 and V is TRBV12-3 or TRBV12-4; 9 nucleotides agree with TRBD1. The CDR3 runs to 13 residues. J lost 7 bases, V lost 5 bases, and 5 bases had no gene match. In DNA, the CDR3 is TGTGCCAGCAGTCCCACAGGGGGCCTTGGCTACACCTTC. Amino acids: CASSPTGGLGYTF.

This clone was seen a single time. The rearrangement links TRBV5-1 to TRBJ1-1; 7 bases agree with TRBD1. V was pared by 3 bases and J by 6 bases, with 5 bases of the junction left unmatched. This CDR3 has 13 amino acids. Per germline, CDR1 SGHRS and CDR2 YFSETQ. The CDR3 region has the DNA TGCGCCAGCAGCTATTACAGGGGAGCTGAAGCTTTCTTT. Encoded protein: CASSYYRGAEAFF. Looking up the rest from reference TRBV5-1 and TRBJ1-1 gives the full variable domain: KAGVTQTPRYLIKTRGQQVTLSCSPISGHRSVSWYQQTPGQGLQFLFEYFSETQRNKGNFPGRFSGRQFSNSRSEMNVSTLELGDSALYLCASSYYRGAEAFFGQGTRLTVV.

This clone was found once. The chain is built from TRBV3-1 (or the pseudogene TRBV3-2) and TRBJ2-7; D is unresolved. Per germline, CDR1 LGHDT and CDR2 YNNKEL (reference sequence). CDR3 length: 13 residues. Trimming removed 1 base at V and 6 bases at J, with 10 bases between. The chain's CDR3 is CASSQVSLGEQYF. CDR3 coding DNA: TGTGCCAGCAGCCAAGTTTCTCTCGGCGAGCAGTACTTC.

This clone was detected only once. This chain connects TRBV18 to TRBJ1-6; TRBD1 might be the D (5 bases). Germline V CDR1 and CDR2: KGHSH, LQKENI. The CDR3 extends over 14 amino acids. V was clipped by 6 bases and J by 5 bases, with 11 bases between them. As DNA, the CDR3 is TGTGCCAGCTCCATACAGGAGAATAATTCACCCCTCCACTTT. Translation gives CASSIQENNSPLHF.

This chain links TRBV19 with TRBJ1-1; no firm D call. V was clipped by 5 bases and J by 6 bases, with 16 bases between them. Germline CDR1 LNHDA, CDR2 SQIVND (reference sequence). The CDR3 covers 14 residues. CDR3 in DNA: TGTGCCAGTAGTCCTACAGAGAGGAGGGCTGAAGCTTTCTTT. It yields the protein CASSPTERRAEAFF.